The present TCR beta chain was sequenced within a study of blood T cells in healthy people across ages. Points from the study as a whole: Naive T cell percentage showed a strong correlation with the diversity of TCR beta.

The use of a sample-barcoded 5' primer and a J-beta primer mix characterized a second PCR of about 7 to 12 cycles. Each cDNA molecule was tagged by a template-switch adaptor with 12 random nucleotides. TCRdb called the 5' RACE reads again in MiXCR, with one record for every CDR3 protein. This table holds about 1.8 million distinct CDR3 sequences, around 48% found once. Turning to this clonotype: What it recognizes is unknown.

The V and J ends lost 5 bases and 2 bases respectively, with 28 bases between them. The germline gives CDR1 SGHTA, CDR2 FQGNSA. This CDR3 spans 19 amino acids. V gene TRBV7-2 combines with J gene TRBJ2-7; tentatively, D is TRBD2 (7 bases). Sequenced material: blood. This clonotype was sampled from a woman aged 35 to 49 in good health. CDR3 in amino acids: CASSLSSPYGGGHPYEQYF. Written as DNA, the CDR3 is TGTGCCAGCAGCCTCAGCTCGCCGTATGGGGGGGGGCATCCCTACGAGCAGTACTTC.